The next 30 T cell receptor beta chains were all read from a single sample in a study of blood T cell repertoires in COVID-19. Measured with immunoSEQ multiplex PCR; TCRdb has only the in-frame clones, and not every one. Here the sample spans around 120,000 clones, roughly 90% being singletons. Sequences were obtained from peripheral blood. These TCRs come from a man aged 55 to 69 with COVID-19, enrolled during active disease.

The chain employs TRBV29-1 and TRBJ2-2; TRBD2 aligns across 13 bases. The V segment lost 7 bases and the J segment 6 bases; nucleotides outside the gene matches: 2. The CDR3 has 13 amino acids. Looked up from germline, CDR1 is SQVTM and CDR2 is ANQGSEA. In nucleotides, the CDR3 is TGCAGCGCTGGACTAGCGGGAGCCGGGGAGCTGTTTTTT. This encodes CSAGLAGAGELFF.

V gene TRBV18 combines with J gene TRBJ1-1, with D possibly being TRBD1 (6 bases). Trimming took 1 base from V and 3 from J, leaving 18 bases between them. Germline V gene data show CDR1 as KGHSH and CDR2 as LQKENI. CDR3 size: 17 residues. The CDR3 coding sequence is TGTGCCAGCTCACCACTAGCCAGGGGAGTACTGGACACTGAAGCTTTCTTT. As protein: CASSPLARGVLDTEAFF.

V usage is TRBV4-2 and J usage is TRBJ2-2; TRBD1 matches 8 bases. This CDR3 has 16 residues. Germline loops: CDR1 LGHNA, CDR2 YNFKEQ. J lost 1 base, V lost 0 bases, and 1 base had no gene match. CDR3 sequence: CASSQDGTGNTGELFF. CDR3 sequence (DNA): TGTGCCAGCAGCCAAGACGGGACAGGGAACACCGGGGAGCTGTTTTTT.

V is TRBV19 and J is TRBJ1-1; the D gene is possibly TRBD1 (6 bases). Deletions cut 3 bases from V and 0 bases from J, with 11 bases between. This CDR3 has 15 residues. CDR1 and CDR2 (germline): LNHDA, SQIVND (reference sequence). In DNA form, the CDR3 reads TGTGCCAGTAGTATTCCCGGGGGGCTGAACACTGAAGCTTTCTTT. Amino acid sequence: CASSIPGGLNTEAFF.

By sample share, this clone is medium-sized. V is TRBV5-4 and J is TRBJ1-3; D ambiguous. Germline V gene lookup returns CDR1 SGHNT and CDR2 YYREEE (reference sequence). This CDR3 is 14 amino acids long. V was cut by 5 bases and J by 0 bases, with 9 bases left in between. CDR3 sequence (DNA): TGTGCCAGCAGTCCTTCCGGCTCTGGAAACACCATATATTTT. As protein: CASSPSGSGNTIYF.

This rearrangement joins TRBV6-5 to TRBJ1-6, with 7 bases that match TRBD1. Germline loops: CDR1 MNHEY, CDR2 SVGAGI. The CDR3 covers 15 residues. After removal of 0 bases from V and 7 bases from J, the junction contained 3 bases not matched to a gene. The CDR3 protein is CASSYSTGTNSPLHF. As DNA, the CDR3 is TGTGCCAGCAGTTACTCGACAGGGACCAATTCACCCCTCCACTTT.

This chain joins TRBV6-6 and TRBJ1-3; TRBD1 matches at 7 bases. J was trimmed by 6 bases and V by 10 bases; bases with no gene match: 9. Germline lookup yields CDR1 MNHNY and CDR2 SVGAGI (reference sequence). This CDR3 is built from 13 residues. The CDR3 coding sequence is TGTGCCACCCCTGACAGGGTTGAAAACACCATATATTTT. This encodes CATPDRVENTIYF.

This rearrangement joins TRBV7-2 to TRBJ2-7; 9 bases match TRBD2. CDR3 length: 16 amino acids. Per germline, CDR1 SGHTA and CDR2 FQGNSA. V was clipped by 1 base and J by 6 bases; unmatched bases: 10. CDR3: CASSLETSGRGGEQYF. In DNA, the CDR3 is TGTGCCAGCAGCTTAGAGACTAGCGGTCGGGGGGGCGAGCAGTACTTC.

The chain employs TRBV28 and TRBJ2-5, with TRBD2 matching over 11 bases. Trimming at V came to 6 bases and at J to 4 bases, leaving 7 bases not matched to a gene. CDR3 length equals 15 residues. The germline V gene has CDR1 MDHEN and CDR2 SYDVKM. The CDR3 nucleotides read TGTGCCAGCAGCCGGACTAGCGGGCCGGTAGAGACCCAGTACTTC. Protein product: CASSRTSGPVETQYF.

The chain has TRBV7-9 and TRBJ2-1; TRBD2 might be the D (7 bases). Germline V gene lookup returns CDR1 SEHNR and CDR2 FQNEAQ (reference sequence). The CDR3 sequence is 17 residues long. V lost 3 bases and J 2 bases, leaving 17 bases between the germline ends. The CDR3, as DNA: TGTGCCAGCAGCTTTGAGGGGGGGACCCCAACCTACAATGAGCAGTTCTTC. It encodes CASSFEGGTPTYNEQFF.

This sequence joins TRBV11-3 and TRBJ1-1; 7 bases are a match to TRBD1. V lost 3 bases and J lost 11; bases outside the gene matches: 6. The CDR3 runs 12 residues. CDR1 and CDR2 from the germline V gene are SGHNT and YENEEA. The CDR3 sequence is CASSFSTGSAFF. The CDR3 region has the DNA TGTGCCAGCAGCTTCTCGACAGGGTCTGCTTTCTTT.

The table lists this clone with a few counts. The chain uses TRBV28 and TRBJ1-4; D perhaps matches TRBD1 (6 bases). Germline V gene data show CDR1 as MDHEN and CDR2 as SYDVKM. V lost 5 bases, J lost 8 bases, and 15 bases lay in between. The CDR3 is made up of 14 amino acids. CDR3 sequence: CASSGGREIEKLFF. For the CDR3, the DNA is TGTGCCAGCAGTGGGGGCAGGGAGATCGAAAAACTGTTTTTT.

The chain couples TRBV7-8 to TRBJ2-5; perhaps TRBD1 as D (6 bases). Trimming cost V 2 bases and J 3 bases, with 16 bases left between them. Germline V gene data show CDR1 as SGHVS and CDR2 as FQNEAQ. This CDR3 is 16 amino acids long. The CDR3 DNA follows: TGTGCCAGCAGCTTAATGGGGGCCTCGGGGAAAGAGACCCAGTACTTC. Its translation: CASSLMGASGKETQYF.

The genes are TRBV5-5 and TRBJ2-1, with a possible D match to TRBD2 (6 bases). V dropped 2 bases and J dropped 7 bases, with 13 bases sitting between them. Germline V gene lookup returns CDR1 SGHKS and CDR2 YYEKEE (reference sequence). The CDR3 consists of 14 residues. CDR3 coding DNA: TGTGCCAGCAGCTTTTCACTCAGCGGGAATGAGCAGTTCTTC. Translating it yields CASSFSLSGNEQFF.

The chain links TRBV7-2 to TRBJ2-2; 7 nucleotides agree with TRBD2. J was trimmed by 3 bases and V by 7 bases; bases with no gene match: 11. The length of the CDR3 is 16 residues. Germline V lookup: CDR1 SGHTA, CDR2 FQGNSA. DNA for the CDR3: TGTGCCAGCACCTTGATGGCGGGAGTAGACACCGGGGAGCTGTTTTTT. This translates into CASTLMAGVDTGELFF.

CDR3 nucleotide sequence: TGTGCCAGCAGACCCGGGGGGGCGGCGGGCAATGAGCAGTTCTTC. Translated: CASRPGGAAGNEQFF. The V gene is TRBV7-3, the J gene TRBJ2-1, with 8 nucleotides matching TRBD2. V lost 6 bases and J lost 6; bases outside the gene matches: 10. The CDR3 is 15 residues long. CDR1 and CDR2 (germline): SGHTA, FQGTGA. Supplemented by reference TRBV7-3 and TRBJ2-1, the full variable domain reads GAGVSQTPSNKVTEKGKYVELRCDPISGHTALYWYRQSLGQGPEFLIYFQGTGAADDSGLPNDRFFAVRPEGSVSTLKIQRTERGDSAVYLCASRPGGAAGNEQFFGPGTRLTVL.

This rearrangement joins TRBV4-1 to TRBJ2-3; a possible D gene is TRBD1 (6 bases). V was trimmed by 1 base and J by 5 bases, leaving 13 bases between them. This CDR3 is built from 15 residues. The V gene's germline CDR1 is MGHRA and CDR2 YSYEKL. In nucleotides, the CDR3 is TGCGCCAGCAGCCAAGGTCCCTCCAGGGGAGATACGCAGTATTTT. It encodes CASSQGPSRGDTQYF.

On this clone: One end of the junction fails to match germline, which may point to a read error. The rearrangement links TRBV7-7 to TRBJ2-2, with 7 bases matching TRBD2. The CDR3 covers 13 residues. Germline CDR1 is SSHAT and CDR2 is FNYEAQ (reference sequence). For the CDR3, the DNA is TGTGCTAGCAGCTCGACTAGCTTGGGGGAGCTGTTTTTT. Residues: CASSSTSLGELFF.

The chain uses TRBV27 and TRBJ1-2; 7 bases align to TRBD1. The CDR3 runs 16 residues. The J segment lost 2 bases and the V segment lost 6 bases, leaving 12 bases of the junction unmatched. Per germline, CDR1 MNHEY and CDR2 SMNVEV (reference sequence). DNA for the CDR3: TGTGCCAGCAGCCCTACCTCAGAGGGGGCGAACTATGGCTACACCTTC. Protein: CASSPTSEGANYGYTF.

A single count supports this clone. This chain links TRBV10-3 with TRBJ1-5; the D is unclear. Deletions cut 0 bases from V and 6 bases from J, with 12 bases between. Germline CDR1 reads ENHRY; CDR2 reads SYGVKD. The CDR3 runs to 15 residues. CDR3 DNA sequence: TGTGCCATCAGTGAGTCGGAGGGTCATGGTCAGCCCCAGCATTTT. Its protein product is CAISESEGHGQPQHF.

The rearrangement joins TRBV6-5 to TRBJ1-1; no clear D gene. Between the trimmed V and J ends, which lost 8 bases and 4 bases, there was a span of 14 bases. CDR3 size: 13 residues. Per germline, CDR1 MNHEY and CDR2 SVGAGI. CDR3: CASALGIGTEAFF. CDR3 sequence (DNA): TGTGCCAGCGCTCTGGGCATCGGCACTGAAGCTTTCTTT.

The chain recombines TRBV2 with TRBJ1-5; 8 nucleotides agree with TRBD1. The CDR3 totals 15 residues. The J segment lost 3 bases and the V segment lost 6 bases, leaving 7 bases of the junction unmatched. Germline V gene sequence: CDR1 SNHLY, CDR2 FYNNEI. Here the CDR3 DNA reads TGTGCCAGCAGGACAGGGGTTCTATACAATCAGCCCCAGCATTTT. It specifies CASRTGVLYNQPQHF.

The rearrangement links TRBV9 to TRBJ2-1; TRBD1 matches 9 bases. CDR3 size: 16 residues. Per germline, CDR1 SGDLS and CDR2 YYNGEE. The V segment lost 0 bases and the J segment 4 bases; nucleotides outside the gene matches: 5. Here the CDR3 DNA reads TGTGCCAGCAGCGTAGCTCCGGGACAGGGATACAATGAGCAGTTCTTC. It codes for CASSVAPGQGYNEQFF.

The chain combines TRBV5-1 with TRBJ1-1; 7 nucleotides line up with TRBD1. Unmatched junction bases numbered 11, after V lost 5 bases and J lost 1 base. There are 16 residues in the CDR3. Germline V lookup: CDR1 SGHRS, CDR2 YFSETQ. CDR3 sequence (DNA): TGCGCCAGCAGTTCGGTACCGGGACAGTCGAACACTGAAGCTTTCTTT. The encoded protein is CASSSVPGQSNTEAFF.

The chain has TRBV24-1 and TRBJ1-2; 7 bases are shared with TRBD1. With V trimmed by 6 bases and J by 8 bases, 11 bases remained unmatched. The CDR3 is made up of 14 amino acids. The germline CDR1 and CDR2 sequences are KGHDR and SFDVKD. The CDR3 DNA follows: TGTGCCACCAGTCCCTCTAGGGGGCCGGCAGGCTACACCTTC. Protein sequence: CATSPSRGPAGYTF.

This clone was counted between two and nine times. As DNA, the CDR3 is TGCGCCAGCAGCTTTTGGCAGGGGGTAACCTACGAGCAGTACTTC. Translation gives CASSFWQGVTYEQYF. This sequence joins TRBV5-1 and TRBJ2-7; 7 nucleotides agree with TRBD1. The CDR3 has 15 residues. Germline V gives CDR1 SGHRS, CDR2 YFSETQ. Trimming removed 2 bases from V and 2 bases from J; junction bases left unmatched: 7.

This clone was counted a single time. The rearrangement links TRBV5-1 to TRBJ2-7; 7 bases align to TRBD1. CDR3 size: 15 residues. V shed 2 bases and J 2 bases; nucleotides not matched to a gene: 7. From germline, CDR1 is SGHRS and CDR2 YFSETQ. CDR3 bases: TGCGCCAGCAGCTTCCGGGGACAGAATACCTACGAGCAGTACTTC. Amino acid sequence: CASSFRGQNTYEQYF.

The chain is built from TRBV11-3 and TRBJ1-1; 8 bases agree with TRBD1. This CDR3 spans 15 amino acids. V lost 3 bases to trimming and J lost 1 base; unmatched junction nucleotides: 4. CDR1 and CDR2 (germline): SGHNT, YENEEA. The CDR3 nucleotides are TGTGCCAGCAGCTTCCACAGGGGGTGGAACACTGAAGCTTTCTTT. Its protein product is CASSFHRGWNTEAFF.

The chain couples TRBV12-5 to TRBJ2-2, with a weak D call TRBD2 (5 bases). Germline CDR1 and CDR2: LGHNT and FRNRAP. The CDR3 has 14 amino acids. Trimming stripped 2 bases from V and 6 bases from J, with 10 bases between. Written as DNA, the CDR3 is TGTGCTAGTGGTTTGCGGGAAGTTCCCGGGGAGCTGTTTTTT. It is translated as CASGLREVPGELFF.

CDR3 nucleotide sequence: TGTGCCAGCAGCTCGTTTAATGAAAAACTGTTTTTT. This gives the protein CASSSFNEKLFF. The chain couples TRBV12-3 or TRBV12-4 to TRBJ1-4; D ambiguous. V was shortened by 6 bases and J by 4 bases, with 6 bases between the two germline ends. The CDR3 runs 12 residues.